This passage covers 19 T cell receptor beta chains from one sample sequenced in a study of yellow fever vaccine responses in identical twins. TCRdb redid the calling of the RT-PCR reads with MiXCR, one entry per CDR3 protein. The sample lists 2,500 to 3,000 distinct CDR3 sequences; roughly nine tenths were seen once. Specimen: T cells from blood (PBMCs), unsorted or a sorted subset (not recorded which), collected before or after yellow fever vaccination (not recorded which). The receptors come from a woman between 18 and 30 years old who received the yellow fever vaccine.

This clonotype turned up a few times. The V call is TRBV4-1, the J call TRBJ1-5; D might be TRBD1 (5 bases). This CDR3 comprises 14 residues. CDR1 MGHRA and CDR2 YSYEKL come from the germline V gene. V was trimmed by 0 bases and J by 11 bases, leaving 14 bases between them. CDR3 amino acids: CASSQETGLWSQHF. In DNA, the CDR3 is TGCGCCAGCAGCCAAGAGACGGGACTTTGGTCCCAGCATTTT.

The rearrangement joins TRBV4-1 to TRBJ1-6; the D gene is possibly TRBD1 (6 bases). The CDR3 is 15 amino acids. The germline gives CDR1 MGHRA, CDR2 YSYEKL. The ends were cut back, 3 bases at V and 7 bases at J, with 13 bases in the middle. The CDR3 here is CASSHPGGLNSPLHF. In nucleotides, the CDR3 is TGCGCCAGCAGCCACCCGGGGGGGCTGAATTCACCCCTCCACTTT.

The rearrangement joins TRBV5-1 to TRBJ2-1; possible D gene TRBD1, 5 bases. Trimming shortened V by 6 bases and J by 10 bases, and 17 bases separated the two germline ends. The CDR3 runs to 13 residues. The germline V gene encodes CDR1 SGHRS and CDR2 YFSETQ. The CDR3 spells CASTVGRWGEQFF. DNA of the CDR3: TGCGCCAGCACGGTCGGCAGGTGGGGCGAGCAGTTCTTC.

V usage is TRBV4-1 and J usage is TRBJ1-1; D may be TRBD1 (5 bases). The germline V and J ends were trimmed by 4 bases and 5 bases, with 11 bases remaining between them. The CDR3 is made up of 13 amino acids. Looked up from germline, CDR1 is MGHRA and CDR2 is YSYEKL. The CDR3 is CASSRLGETEAFF. CDR3 bases: TGCGCCAGCAGCCGTCTGGGGGAAACTGAAGCTTTCTTT.

V usage is TRBV7-2 and J usage is TRBJ2-7; D is unresolved. There are 13 residues in the CDR3. Germline assignment: CDR1 SGHTA and CDR2 FQGNSA. The ends were cut back, 1 base at V and 3 bases at J, with 7 bases in the middle. CDR3 in amino acids: CASSLGLNYEQYF. In nucleotides, the CDR3 is TGTGCCAGCAGCTTAGGGCTGAACTACGAGCAGTACTTC.

The V call is TRBV4-3, the J call TRBJ1-2; the D gene is possibly TRBD1 (6 bases). V was cut by 1 base and J by 2 bases, with 8 bases left in between. The V gene's germline CDR1 is LGHNA and CDR2 YSLEER. This CDR3 contains 14 residues. This chain's CDR3 is CASSQVDRNYGYTF. In nucleotides, the CDR3 is TGCGCCAGCAGCCAAGTAGACAGGAACTATGGCTACACCTTC.

In this sample, this clonotype turned up once. The chain has TRBV15 and TRBJ2-7, with 10 bases identical to TRBD1. V was clipped by 1 base and J by 2 bases; unmatched bases: 2. Germline lookup yields CDR1 LNHNV and CDR2 YYDKDF (reference sequence). This CDR3 is 15 amino acids long. The CDR3 coding sequence is TGTGCCACCAGCAGAGCAGGACAGGGGGCCTACGAGCAGTACTTC. Protein sequence: CATSRAGQGAYEQYF.

The J gene is TRBJ2-1, the V gene TRBV20-1; a possible D gene is TRBD2 (6 bases). The germline V and J ends were trimmed by 1 base and 0 bases, with 13 bases remaining between them. The CDR3 length is 16 residues. CDR1 and CDR2 from the germline V gene are DFQATT and SNEGSKA (reference sequence). The CDR3 DNA is TGCAGTGCTAGAGCGAAGGGACTCAGCTCCTACAATGAGCAGTTCTTC. Its translation is CSARAKGLSSYNEQFF.

The rearrangement links TRBV24-1 to TRBJ1-2, with no clear D. This CDR3 has 13 residues. Trimming took off 4 bases at V and 4 bases at J, with 9 bases between the two ends. Germline loops: CDR1 KGHDR, CDR2 SFDVKD. The CDR3 sequence is CATSDQNFYGYTF. The CDR3 bases are TGTGCCACCAGTGACCAAAACTTCTATGGCTACACCTTC.

This chain joins TRBV12-3 or TRBV12-4 and TRBJ2-1; 8 bases map to TRBD2. The CDR3 is 16 residues long. With 2 bases clipped from V and 3 bases from J, the junction kept 6 bases outside the gene matches. CDR3 coding DNA: TGTGCCAGCAGTTTACCACAGCGGGAGAGCTACAATGAGCAGTTCTTC. Its translation is CASSLPQRESYNEQFF.

This chain joins TRBV7-3 and TRBJ2-7, with D possibly TRBD2 on 5 matching bases. This CDR3 contains 13 residues. The germline V gene has CDR1 SGHTA and CDR2 FQGTGA. Trimming cost V 0 bases and J 3 bases, with 6 bases left between them. The CDR3 region is CASSLTRGYEQYF. The CDR3 DNA reads as TGTGCCAGCAGCTTAACCCGGGGCTACGAGCAGTACTTC.

This clonotype was counted only a few times. This chain joins TRBV21-1 and TRBJ1-1. TRBV21-1 has pseudogene status. This CDR3 spans 17 amino acids. Here the CDR3 reads CASSTLQPESWCTEAFF. DNA for the CDR3: TGTGCCAGCAGCACTCTCCAGCCGGAGTCGTGGTGCACTGAAGCTTTCTTT.

The gene calls are TRBV11-1 and TRBJ2-6; 7 bases agree with TRBD1. The CDR3 is 16 amino acids. The germline gives CDR1 SGHAT, CDR2 FQDESV (reference sequence). Trimming at V came to 4 bases and at J to 1 base, leaving 4 bases not matched to a gene. Here the CDR3 reads CASSWDRNSGANVLTF. In DNA, the CDR3 is TGTGCCAGCAGCTGGGACAGAAATTCTGGGGCCAACGTCCTGACTTTC.

Only a few counts were recorded for this clonotype. The CDR3 is CSVELGQALSGNTIYF. The CDR3 DNA sequence: TGCAGCGTTGAGCTGGGACAGGCCCTCTCTGGAAACACCATATATTTT. The rearrangement joins TRBV29-1 to TRBJ1-3; 8 bases line up with TRBD1. V lost 3 bases, J lost 0 bases, and 7 bases stayed unmatched. The CDR3 has 16 amino acids. Germline CDR1 is SQVTM and CDR2 is ANQGSEA.

The genes are TRBV4-3 and TRBJ1-2; D not certain. Germline CDR1 and CDR2: LGHNA and YSLEER. The V end lost 1 base, the J end lost 4 bases, and 10 bases lay between the germline ends. This CDR3 has 14 amino acids. This chain's CDR3 is CASSQGPERYGYTF. The CDR3, as DNA: TGCGCCAGCAGCCAAGGACCCGAGCGCTATGGCTACACCTTC.

The chain has TRBV4-2 and TRBJ2-7; tentative D call: TRBD2 (5 bases). Germline loops: CDR1 LGHNA, CDR2 YNFKEQ. Trimming shortened V by 0 bases and J by 9 bases, and 15 bases separated the two germline ends. The CDR3 spans 14 residues. The DNA for the CDR3 is TGTGCCAGCAGCCAAGATCAGGACTTGGGCGGGCAGTACTTC. This gives the protein CASSQDQDLGGQYF.

The J gene is TRBJ2-3, the V gene TRBV6-4; D might be TRBD2 (7 bases). Per the germline V gene, CDR1 is MRHNA and CDR2 is SNTAGT. Trimming pared 0 bases from V and 4 bases from J, leaving 11 bases between. The CDR3 contains 15 residues. The CDR3 region has the DNA TGTGCCAGCAGTGACTCCAGGGGAGGGGCAGATACGCAGTATTTT. Translated: CASSDSRGGADTQYF.

The J gene is TRBJ2-2, the V gene TRBV19, with unresolved D. V lost 6 bases and J 2 bases, leaving 4 bases between the germline ends. CDR3 length: 12 residues. Germline V gene sequence: CDR1 LNHDA, CDR2 SQIVND (reference sequence). Written as DNA, the CDR3 is TGTGCCAGTAGCCTAAACACCGGGGAGCTGTTTTTT. Protein sequence: CASSLNTGELFF.

For the CDR3, the DNA is TGTGCCACCAGGATGTCTAGCGGGGGCTCCTACAATGAGCAGTTCTTC. Amino acids: CATRMSSGGSYNEQFF. The V call is TRBV15, the J call TRBJ2-1; 10 bases line up with TRBD2. The V segment lost 6 bases and the J segment 0 bases; nucleotides outside the gene matches: 5. Per germline, CDR1 LNHNV and CDR2 YYDKDF (reference sequence). The CDR3 length is 16 residues.